This TCR beta chain is drawn from a study of blood T cell repertoires in COVID-19. On the study more broadly: Sample material is recorded as cDNA or gDNA derived from T cells, B-cell-depleted T cells, or PBMCs.

This clone was detected once. J gave up 10 bases and V 5 bases, and 7 bases lay outside the gene matches. The CDR3 is 12 residues long. Germline loops: CDR1 SGHTA, CDR2 FQGTGA. Participants were aged 18 to 89 years from about two dozen US areas. Categorization into cohorts depended on clinical history that participants reported. Donors of Cohort 3 who recovered were those that had two negative PCRs, clearance, or symptom resolution. Clones were read by immunoSEQ multiplex PCR, and TCRdb kept only the in-frame ones, dropping some. The table shows 390,000 or so clones, with over 75% occurring only once. This rearrangement joins TRBV7-3 to TRBJ1-2; TRBD1 agrees at 7 bases. This receptor was taken from a man younger than 35 who had recovered from COVID-19. The sample comprised PBMCs or T cells enriched from blood (not recorded which). The CDR3 DNA reads as TGTGCCAGCAGCGGGACAGTTGGGAACTACACCTTC. Translating it yields CASSGTVGNYTF.